This T cell receptor beta chain appears in the sequencing data of a study of cytomegalovirus exposure and HLA in healthy donors. On this clone: Its specificity is unknown.

The study, taken as a whole, reports: Exclusion applied to some V segments, including TRBV6-2 and TRBV6-3, as they were indistinguishable.

The V segment lost 5 bases and the J segment 5 bases; nucleotides outside the gene matches: 5. The CDR3 covers 15 residues. Germline V CDR1 and CDR2: LNHDA, SQIVND (reference sequence). Primers: 60 Vbeta forward and 13 Jbeta reverse. Sequenced by immunoSEQ multiplex PCR; TCRdb stores in-frame clones only, minus some. The sample yields about 160,000 clones, around 84% seen once. The TCR was taken from a man aged 50-59 years in good health and CMV-seropositive. Input material: PBMCs. The V and J genes are TRBV19 and TRBJ2-3; 12 bases map to TRBD2. CDR3 in amino acids: CASSRLAGVLDTQYF. The DNA for the CDR3 is TGTGCCAGTAGTCGACTAGCGGGAGTTCTAGATACGCAGTATTTT.